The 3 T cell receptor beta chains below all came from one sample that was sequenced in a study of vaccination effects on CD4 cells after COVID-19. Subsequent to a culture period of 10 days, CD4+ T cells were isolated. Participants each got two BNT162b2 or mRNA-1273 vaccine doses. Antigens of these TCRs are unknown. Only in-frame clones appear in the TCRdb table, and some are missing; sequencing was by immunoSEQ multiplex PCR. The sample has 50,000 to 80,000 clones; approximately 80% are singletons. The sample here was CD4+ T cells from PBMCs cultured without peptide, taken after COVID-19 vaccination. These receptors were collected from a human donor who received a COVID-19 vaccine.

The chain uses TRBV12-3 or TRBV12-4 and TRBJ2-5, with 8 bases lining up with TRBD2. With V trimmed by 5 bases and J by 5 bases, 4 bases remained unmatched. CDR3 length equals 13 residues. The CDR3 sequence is CASSRRLAETQYF. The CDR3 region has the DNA TGTGCCAGCAGTCGGAGACTAGCGGAGACCCAGTACTTC.

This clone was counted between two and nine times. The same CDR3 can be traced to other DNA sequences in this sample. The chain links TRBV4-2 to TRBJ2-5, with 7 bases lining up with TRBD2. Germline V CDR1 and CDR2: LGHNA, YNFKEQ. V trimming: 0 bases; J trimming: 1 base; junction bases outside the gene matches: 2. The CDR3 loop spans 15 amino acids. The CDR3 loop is CASSQDGRVQETQYF. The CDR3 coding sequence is TGTGCCAGCAGCCAAGATGGGAGGGTCCAAGAGACCCAGTACTTC.

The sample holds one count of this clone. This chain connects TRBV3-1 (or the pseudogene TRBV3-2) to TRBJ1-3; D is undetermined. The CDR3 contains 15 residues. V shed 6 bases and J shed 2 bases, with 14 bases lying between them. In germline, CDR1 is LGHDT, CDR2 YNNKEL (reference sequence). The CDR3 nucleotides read TGTGCCAGCAGTACAATGCGGGGAGCTGGAAACACCATATATTTT. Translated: CASSTMRGAGNTIYF.